These 10 T cell receptor beta chains share one sample of origin, sequenced in a study of T cells in tuberculosis. Produced via immunoSEQ multiplex PCR; TCRdb's table is partial and in-frame only. Of tens of thousands of clones listed, about 90% are singletons. Time point: new active TB diagnosis, blood taken before or within 7 days of starting treatment. This specimen consisted of PBMCs, obtained at tuberculosis diagnosis. These receptors were taken from an adult with tuberculosis. Some clones in this sample may be carry-over from other donors' samples.

The chain employs TRBV7-8 and TRBJ2-7; TRBD2 matches 7 bases. J gave up 4 bases and V 4 bases, and 13 bases lay outside the gene matches. CDR1 is SGHVS and CDR2 is FQNEAQ in the germline V gene. The CDR3 runs 16 residues. This CDR3 is CASSSTSASGVYEQYF. The CDR3 DNA reads as TGTGCCAGCAGCTCGACGTCGGCCAGCGGGGTGTACGAGCAGTACTTC. The full variable domain, rest sourced from reference TRBV7-8 and TRBJ2-7, is GAGVSQSPRYKVAKRGQDVALRCDPISGHVSLFWYQQALGQGPEFLTYFQNEAQLDKSGLPSDRFFAERPEGSVSTLKIQRTQQEDSAVYLCASSSTSASGVYEQYFGPGTRLTVT.

The chain employs TRBV29-1 and TRBJ1-2; 8 bases match TRBD1. Germline CDR1 SQVTM, CDR2 ANQGSEA. The CDR3 covers 15 residues. Unmatched junction bases numbered 8, after V lost 5 bases and J lost 0 bases. The CDR3 sequence is CSVSDRAGANYGYTF. The CDR3 bases are TGCAGCGTTTCGGACAGGGCCGGGGCTAACTATGGCTACACCTTC.

This clone has only one observation. The CDR3 spells CASTNSYEQYF. As DNA, the CDR3 is TGTGCCAGCACTAACAGCTACGAGCAGTACTTC. The chain combines TRBV2 with TRBJ2-7; no reliable D call. Germline V CDR1 and CDR2: SNHLY, FYNNEI. V lost 7 bases, J lost 3 bases, and 7 bases lay in between. The CDR3 sequence is 11 residues long.

J is TRBJ2-7 and V is TRBV19; weak D call: TRBD2 (6 bases). The V gene lost 10 bases and the J gene lost 6 bases, with 25 bases spanning the gap. The CDR3 is made up of 15 amino acids. CDR1 is LNHDA and CDR2 is SQIVND in the germline V gene (reference sequence). The CDR3 here is CATKTTGTAFVEQYF. The CDR3 nucleotides read TGTGCCACCAAGACCACCGGGACTGCCTTTGTCGAGCAGTACTTC.

V gene TRBV10-3 combines with J gene TRBJ2-4; D possibly corresponds to TRBD1 (5 bases). Trimming removed 2 bases from V and 1 base from J, with 9 bases in between. This CDR3 is built from 15 residues. Germline V gene sequence: CDR1 ENHRY, CDR2 SYGVKD. CDR3 region: CAISEGAFAKNIQYF. The CDR3 DNA reads as TGTGCCATCAGTGAGGGGGCCTTTGCCAAAAACATTCAGTACTTC.

This clone was recorded only once. V and J are TRBV15 and TRBJ1-2, with D tentatively TRBD1 (5 bases). The CDR3 covers 16 residues. Germline V gene data show CDR1 as LNHNV and CDR2 as YYDKDF (reference sequence). V was pared by 4 bases and J by 1 base, with 16 bases between. In nucleotides, the CDR3 is TGTGCCACCAGCACCGTTGGGGGGGTGGATAACTATGGCTACACCTTC. It specifies CATSTVGGVDNYGYTF.

The chain uses TRBV5-1 and TRBJ2-6; tentatively, D is TRBD1 (7 bases). The length of the CDR3 is 18 residues. Germline assignment: CDR1 SGHRS and CDR2 YFSETQ. V lost 6 bases and J lost 1, with 20 bases in between. For the CDR3, the DNA is TGCGCCAGCAACCCCCAGGGGGGTATCGTGTCTGGGGCCAACGTCCTGACTTTC. It yields the protein CASNPQGGIVSGANVLTF.

V is TRBV5-4 and J is TRBJ1-5; D call uncertain. V lost 2 bases, J lost 2 bases, and 8 bases lay in between. The CDR3 loop spans 14 amino acids. In germline, CDR1 is SGHNT, CDR2 YYREEE (reference sequence). This CDR3 is CASSLAGGNQPQHF. For the CDR3, the DNA is TGTGCCAGCAGCTTAGCCGGGGGCAATCAGCCCCAGCATTTT.

The chain recombines TRBV19 with TRBJ1-3; no reliable D call. The V and J ends lost 3 bases and 2 bases respectively, with 11 bases between them. Germline-derived CDR1 and CDR2 are LNHDA and SQIVND (reference sequence). The CDR3 loop spans 15 amino acids. The CDR3 sequence: CASSISGRAGNTIYF. In DNA form, the CDR3 reads TGTGCCAGTAGTATTAGTGGGCGAGCTGGAAACACCATATATTTT.

V and J are TRBV6-6 and TRBJ1-6, with TRBD1 matching over 9 bases. Germline V lookup: CDR1 MNHNY, CDR2 SVGAGI (reference sequence). This CDR3 comprises 16 residues. The V segment lost 5 bases and the J segment 0 bases; nucleotides outside the gene matches: 2. The CDR3 protein is CASSGQGSSYNSPLHF. The DNA for the CDR3 is TGTGCCAGCAGTGGACAGGGGAGCTCCTATAATTCACCCCTCCACTTT.